Below are 16 T cell receptor beta chains sequenced from a single sample in a study of a mutant IDH1 vaccine in newly diagnosed glioma. Documented time point: week 5, during vaccination. A 20-mer mutant IDH1 peptide at 300 ug was injected subcutaneously with topical imiquimod. TCRdb's copy holds only in-frame clones and misses some; the assay was immunoSEQ multiplex PCR. This sample carries 70,000 to 90,000 clones, roughly nine tenths of them seen once, and the ten largest clones take 0.55% to 0.65%. No antigen is known for these receptors. The material sequenced was PBMCs, taken from a glioma patient whose treatment included an IDH1 peptide vaccine. These TCRs come from a woman in her forties or fifties with glioma.

The chain employs TRBV7-2 and TRBJ2-7, with TRBD2 as a possible D gene (6 bases). Trimming left V 5 bases short and J 0 bases short, with 14 bases between. Germline V CDR1 and CDR2: SGHTA, FQGNSA. This CDR3 is built from 15 residues. CDR3 loop: CASSPGTRSSYEQYF. The DNA of the CDR3 is TGTGCCAGCAGCCCGGGGACTCGGAGCTCCTACGAGCAGTACTTC.

The V call is TRBV29-1, the J call TRBJ1-2, with a tentative D call TRBD1 (5 bases). CDR1 SQVTM and CDR2 ANQGSEA come from the germline V gene. V lost 6 bases to trimming and J lost 8 bases, with 16 bases between them. This CDR3 is built from 12 residues. CDR3 in DNA: TGCAGCGTCAAGGGGTGGGCGGAAGGCTACACCTTC. This gives the protein CSVKGWAEGYTF.

This clone occurred a few times. The rearrangement joins TRBV4-1 to TRBJ1-1, with D possibly TRBD1 on 5 matching bases. Trimming stripped 4 bases from V and 5 bases from J, with 14 bases between. Germline V gives CDR1 MGHRA, CDR2 YSYEKL. This CDR3 is built from 14 residues. CDR3 amino acids: CASSPGLFGTEAFF. CDR3 sequence (DNA): TGCGCCAGCAGCCCGGGACTCTTTGGAACTGAAGCTTTCTTT.

The genes are TRBV19 and TRBJ2-7; 11 bases are shared with TRBD1. V lost 8 bases, J lost 6 bases, and 9 bases stayed unmatched. CDR3 length: 14 amino acids. Looked up from germline, CDR1 is LNHDA and CDR2 is SQIVND (reference sequence). The CDR3, as DNA: TGTGCCAGTTGGGGAACCGGGACAGGGGGCGAGCAGTACTTC. Residues: CASWGTGTGGEQYF.

The rearrangement joins TRBV28 to TRBJ2-3, with a tentative D call TRBD1 (5 bases). The CDR3 spans 15 residues. Germline V CDR1 and CDR2: MDHEN, SYDVKM. The V and J ends lost 2 bases and 4 bases respectively, with 13 bases between them. The CDR3 is CASSLGASNSDTQYF. The CDR3 DNA sequence: TGTGCCAGCAGTTTAGGGGCTAGTAATTCAGATACGCAGTATTTT.

The rearrangement joins TRBV7-3 to TRBJ1-1; D is unresolved. CDR1 is SGHTA, CDR2 FQGTGA, per germline. Trimming cost V 5 bases and J 1 base, with 11 bases left between them. The CDR3 contains 14 residues. The CDR3: CASSQSSGNTEAFF. The CDR3 DNA sequence: TGTGCCAGCAGCCAAAGTAGCGGGAACACTGAAGCTTTCTTT.

This clone was recorded only once. The genes are TRBV30 and TRBJ2-7; D is unclear. This CDR3 region has 15 residues. Germline CDR1 is GTSNPN and CDR2 is SVGIG (reference sequence). V shed 2 bases and J shed 0 bases, with 14 bases lying between them. The CDR3 DNA sequence: TGTGCCTGGAGTCTTACACTGTCTAACTCCTACGAGCAGTACTTC. Translated: CAWSLTLSNSYEQYF.

CDR3: CASSLWDRDGYTF. CDR3 DNA: TGTGCCAGCAGTTTATGGGACAGGGATGGCTACACCTTC. The rearrangement uses TRBV27 and TRBJ1-2, with 9 bases identical to TRBD1. This CDR3 has 13 residues. J gave up 6 bases and V 1 base, and 0 bases lay outside the gene matches. The germline V gene encodes CDR1 MNHEY and CDR2 SMNVEV (reference sequence).

Note on this clone: The same CDR3 is also encoded by other DNA sequences in this sample. This rearrangement joins TRBV18 to TRBJ1-1, with TRBD1 as a possible D gene (5 bases). V was pared by 1 base and J by 0 bases, with 6 bases between. This CDR3 is built from 14 residues. Germline CDR1 and CDR2: KGHSH and LQKENI. The CDR3 DNA reads TGTGCCAGCTCACCACAGGGGATGAACACTGAAGCTTTCTTT. Protein: CASSPQGMNTEAFF.

This clone has just a few counts. This rearrangement joins TRBV7-9 to TRBJ2-3, with D possibly matching TRBD2 (6 bases). The CDR3 loop spans 13 amino acids. The V and J ends lost 8 bases and 7 bases respectively, with 16 bases between them. In germline, CDR1 is SEHNR, CDR2 FQNEAQ (reference sequence). CDR3 DNA sequence: TGTGCCAGCGCAACCGGGACTGGAAATACGCAGTATTTT. Amino acid sequence: CASATGTGNTQYF.

The J gene is TRBJ2-7, the V gene TRBV28; 8 bases are shared with TRBD1. Germline-derived CDR1 and CDR2 are MDHEN and SYDVKM. V shed 3 bases and J 5 bases; nucleotides not matched to a gene: 6. The CDR3 has 14 amino acids. The CDR3 here is CASSLQGAIDEQYF. The CDR3 DNA reads as TGTGCCAGCAGTTTGCAGGGGGCGATCGACGAGCAGTACTTC.

This clone was counted a few times. The rearrangement uses TRBV6-6 and TRBJ1-3; D is ambiguous. Germline CDR1 and CDR2: MNHNY and SVGAGI (reference sequence). The V and J ends lost 5 bases and 4 bases respectively, with 12 bases between them. This CDR3 is 14 amino acids long. CDR3 in DNA: TGTGCCAGCAGTCTAGGGAGGTTCGGAAACACCATATATTTT. It is translated as CASSLGRFGNTIYF.

The chain combines TRBV28 with TRBJ1-2; weak D call: TRBD1 (6 bases). Trimming shortened V by 4 bases and J by 4 bases, and 13 bases separated the two germline ends. The germline CDR1 and CDR2 sequences are MDHEN and SYDVKM. The CDR3 spans 14 residues. CDR3: CASSWGAVSYGYTF. Here the CDR3 DNA reads TGTGCCAGCAGTTGGGGGGCAGTCAGCTATGGCTACACCTTC.

The chain joins TRBV5-6 to TRBJ2-7; D might be TRBD1 (5 bases). The CDR3 runs 14 residues. Germline CDR1 and CDR2: SGHDT and YYEEEE. V was clipped by 4 bases and J by 3 bases, with 14 bases between them. As DNA, the CDR3 is TGTGCCAGCAGCCTCGCAGGGTTGTTCTACGAGCAGTACTTC. Amino acid sequence: CASSLAGLFYEQYF.

In this sample, this clone turned up once. This chain joins TRBV7-9 and TRBJ2-7, with TRBD2 as a possible D gene (6 bases). Germline V gives CDR1 SEHNR, CDR2 FQNEAQ (reference sequence). Trimming stripped 7 bases from V and 3 bases from J, with 19 bases between. CDR3 length: 15 amino acids. The CDR3 DNA reads as TGTGCCAGCACACCCCGGGACTCAACGGTCTACGAGCAGTACTTC. This gives the protein CASTPRDSTVYEQYF.

The genes are TRBV7-2 and TRBJ1-4; D may be TRBD1 (6 bases). Trimming stripped 1 base from V and 6 bases from J, with 12 bases between. Germline CDR1 reads SGHTA; CDR2 reads FQGNSA. The CDR3 length is 15 residues. Written as DNA, the CDR3 is TGTGCCAGCAGCTTAGGGGGCAGGGGACATGAAAAACTGTTTTTT. Residues: CASSLGGRGHEKLFF.